This is a list of T cell receptor beta chains from one sample in a study of T cell responses to AZD1222 COVID-19 vaccine. Sequenced by immunoSEQ multiplex PCR; TCRdb stores in-frame clones only, minus some. This table holds about 130,000 clones, roughly 93% found once. The specimen comprised peripheral blood, sampled on day 0 of AZD1222 vaccination. The receptors come from an adult in good health. Both conserved end residues are part of each CDR3. The D gene is left open where the match is weak. Clone size appears in some rows only: once, few, many, or a class for an expanded clone.

>15|TRBV6-5|TRBJ2-1|.|.
TGTGCCAGCAGTTACTCGATACAGGTTTACAATGAGCAGTTCTTC
CASSYSIQVYNEQFF
>16|TRBV6-1|TRBJ2-3|.|.
TGTGCCAGCAGTGATCCCGGGGGTGCCCGGGCAGATACGCAGTATTTT
CASSDPGGARADTQYF
>13|TRBV3-1/TRBV3-2|TRBJ2-7|.|TRBD1
TGTGCCAGCCAGGGACAGGGCAAGTACGAGCAGTACTTC
CASQGQGKYEQYF
>15|TRBV18|TRBJ1-4|.|TRBD1
TGTGCCAGCTCAAAACCGGGACAGGGGAATGAAAAACTGTTTTTT
CASSKPGQGNEKLFF
>14|TRBV6-5|TRBJ2-7|.|TRBD2
TGTGCCAGCAGTAAGCGGGGGGGCGCCTACGAGCAGTACTTC
CASSKRGGAYEQYF
>15|TRBV7-9|TRBJ2-7|.|.
TGTGCCAGCAGTCACGTCCCCCAAACCCTCTACGAGCAGTACTTC
CASSHVPQTLYEQYF
>16|TRBV11-2|TRBJ1-1|.|TRBD1
TGTGCCAGCAGCTTAGGTCGCGACAGGGGGAACACTGAAGCTTTCTTT
CASSLGRDRGNTEAFF
>13|TRBV20-1|TRBJ1-2|.|.
TGCAGTGCTAGTGGGGGATCCGGGTATGGCTACACCTTC
CSASGGSGYGYTF
>15|TRBV3-1/TRBV3-2|TRBJ1-2|.|TRBD1
TGTGCCAGCAGCTACGGGACAGTTAATCAGGCTGGCTACACCTTC
CASSYGTVNQAGYTF
>14|TRBV3-1/TRBV3-2|TRBJ2-7|.|.
TGTGCCAGCAGCCTCCGGGACGGGGGATACGAGCAGTACTTC
CASSLRDGGYEQYF
>14|TRBV4-2|TRBJ1-1|.|TRBD1
TGTGCCAGCAGCATAGAGGGGGCTCGGACTGAAGCTTTCTTT
CASSIEGARTEAFF
>14|TRBV3-1/TRBV3-2|TRBJ1-5|.|.
TGTGCCAGCAGCCAAGGGGAGGACTCTCAGCCCCAGCATTTT
CASSQGEDSQPQHF
>17|TRBV18|TRBJ1-1|.|TRBD1
TGTGCCAGCTCACGAAGGGACAGCCTTAACTCGAACACTGAAGCTTTCTTT
CASSRRDSLNSNTEAFF
>16|TRBV9|TRBJ1-5|once|TRBD1
TGTGCCAGCAGCCCAGGGGGTACAGCAGCTAATCAGCCCCAGCATTTT
CASSPGGTAANQPQHF
>12|TRBV30|TRBJ1-2|.|.
TGTGCCTGGACTAACGGACCCTATGGCTACACCTTC
CAWTNGPYGYTF
>14|TRBV27|TRBJ2-3|.|.
TGTGCCAGCAGTCCCCGTAGGGGTGCCGATACGCAGTATTTT
CASSPRRGADTQYF
>14|TRBV19|TRBJ1-1|.|.
TGTGCCAGTACCCCCAGCTGGCTAACCAGTGAAGCTTTCTTT
CASTPSWLTSEAFF
>15|TRBV5-1|TRBJ1-5|once|.
TGCGCCAGCAGCTTTGTCCCTGACCAATACCAGCCCCAGCATTTT
CASSFVPDQYQPQHF
>12|TRBV5-6|TRBJ2-7|.|.
TGTGCCAGCAGCTTACGCTCCTACGAGCAGTACTTC
CASSLRSYEQYF
>16|TRBV19|TRBJ1-1|.|TRBD1
TGTGCCAGTAGTCCCAGGACAGGGACCGTGAACACTGAAGCTTTCTTT
CASSPRTGTVNTEAFF
>15|TRBV13|TRBJ1-2|once|TRBD1
TGTGCCAGCAGCCCCGCCGGACAGGGGTACTATGGCTACACCTTC
CASSPAGQGYYGYTF
>14|TRBV10-3|TRBJ1-6|.|TRBD1
TGTGCCATTGGAGCCGGACAGGATAATTCACCCCTCCACTTT
CAIGAGQDNSPLHF
>14|TRBV11-2|TRBJ2-5|.|.
TGTGCCAGCAGCTTAGCGTGGGGCCAAGAGACCCAGTACTTC
CASSLAWGQETQYF
>15|TRBV5-1|TRBJ2-7|.|.
TGCGCCAGCAGCTTGATGGGCCAGGGGACCTACGAGCAGTACTTC
CASSLMGQGTYEQYF
>13|TRBV19|TRBJ1-5|.|TRBD1
TGTGCCAGTAGTATGGACAGGGATCAGCCCCAGCATTTT
CASSMDRDQPQHF
>16|TRBV9|TRBJ1-6|.|TRBD1
TGTGCCAGCAGCGTAGCGCCGGGACAGGGAAATTCACCCCTCCACTTT
CASSVAPGQGNSPLHF
>15|TRBV27|TRBJ2-1|.|TRBD2
TGTGCCAGCAGTTTACTAGCGGGGGGTTACAATGAGCAGTTCTTC
CASSLLAGGYNEQFF
>13|TRBV30|TRBJ1-6|.|.
TGTGCCTGGAGTGTCTCTCGGAATTCACCCCTCCACTTT
CAWSVSRNSPLHF
>13|TRBV19|TRBJ1-5|.|.
TGTGCCAGTAGTTCGCAGGTCCCCCAGCCCCAGCATTTT
CASSSQVPQPQHF
>16|TRBV9|TRBJ1-3|.|.
TGTGCCAGCAGCGTAGCTCCAGGTGGAGGTGGAAACACCATATATTTT
CASSVAPGGGGNTIYF
>13|TRBV10-1|TRBJ1-1|.|.
TGCGCCAGCAGTGAGTCGGGGGGACGGGAGGCTTTCTTT
CASSESGGREAFF
>17|TRBV2|TRBJ1-5|.|TRBD1
TGTGCCAGCAGTGGATGGACAGGGGTTGTTGGCAATCAGCCCCAGCATTTT
CASSGWTGVVGNQPQHF
>16|TRBV6-5|TRBJ1-2|once|TRBD1
TGTGCCAGCAGTTACTTGCTCCCGGGACAGGGAGGTGGCTACACCTTC
CASSYLLPGQGGGYTF
>14|TRBV11-2|TRBJ1-2|.|.
TGTGCCAGCAGCCCCCCACAGGCGCTCTATGGCTACACCTTC
CASSPPQALYGYTF
>15|TRBV6-5|TRBJ1-4|.|.
TGTGCCAGCACCATTGCTTCCACGACCCACGAAAAACTGTTTTTT
CASTIASTTHEKLFF
>14|TRBV27|TRBJ1-5|.|.
TGTGCCAGCAGAGAGGCAGGAGGGAATCAGCCCCAGCATTTT
CASREAGGNQPQHF
>15|TRBV12-5|TRBJ1-4|.|.
TGTGCTAGTGGTTTGGGACAGGTGGGGAATGAAAAACTGTTTTTT
CASGLGQVGNEKLFF
>14|TRBV5-6|TRBJ1-5|.|.
TGTGCCAGCAGCTTCCGGGGCGCCGATCAGCCCCAGCATTTT
CASSFRGADQPQHF
>14|TRBV7-8|TRBJ1-1|.|.
TGTGCCAGCACGGGGCCAACGATGAACACTGAAGCTTTCTTT
CASTGPTMNTEAFF
>13|TRBV29-1|TRBJ2-7|.|.
TGCAGCGTCCAGGGGGGGGTTTACTACGAGCAGTACTTC
CSVQGGVYYEQYF